Listed below are T cell receptor beta chains from one sample, sequenced in a study of blood T cell repertoires in COVID-19. The table came from immunoSEQ multiplex PCR; TCRdb's copy has only in-frame clones and leaves some out. Of 200,000 to 250,000 clones in the sample, 92% are singletons; the top ten hold around 1.2%. The sample comprised peripheral blood. Receptor source: a man aged 30 to 39 with acute or convalescent COVID-19. Each CDR3 is given with its conserved first and last residue. The D gene is left open where the match is weak. A clone size is listed for some rows: how often the clone was seen (once, few, many), or a class if it is expanded.

clone size: -
D gene: -
V gene: TRBV15
J gene: TRBJ1-6
CDR3 protein: CATSRDSSPPLHF
CDR3 DNA: TGTGCCACCAGCAGAGATAGCAGTCCACCCCTCCACTTT

clone size: -
D gene: -
V gene: TRBV6-5
J gene: TRBJ1-5
CDR3 protein: CASSSVRANQPQHF
CDR3 DNA: TGTGCCAGCAGCTCCGTGAGGGCTAATCAGCCCCAGCATTTT

clone size: -
D gene: TRBD2
V gene: TRBV3-1/TRBV3-2
J gene: TRBJ2-1
CDR3 protein: CASSHKRKTSGRAGSYNEQFF
CDR3 DNA: TGTGCCAGCAGCCACAAGAGGAAGACTAGCGGGAGGGCCGGGTCCTACAATGAGCAGTTCTTC

clone size: -
D gene: -
V gene: TRBV29-1
J gene: TRBJ1-2
CDR3 protein: CSVPDEGQNYGYTF
CDR3 DNA: TGCAGCGTGCCCGATGAGGGTCAGAACTATGGCTACACCTTC

clone size: once
D gene: TRBD1
V gene: TRBV18
J gene: TRBJ1-6
CDR3 protein: CASSQGQVYNSPLHF
CDR3 DNA: TGTGCCAGCTCCCAAGGACAGGTCTATAATTCACCCCTCCACTTT

clone size: -
D gene: -
V gene: TRBV5-3
J gene: TRBJ1-1
CDR3 protein: CARSLTRQSSSNTEAFF
CDR3 DNA: TGTGCCAGAAGCTTGACGCGACAGTCCTCAAGTAACACTGAAGCTTTCTTT

clone size: -
D gene: TRBD1
V gene: TRBV5-5
J gene: TRBJ1-2
CDR3 protein: CASSQQGWEGYTF
CDR3 DNA: TGTGCCAGCAGCCAACAGGGGTGGGAGGGCTACACCTTC

clone size: -
D gene: TRBD2
V gene: TRBV28
J gene: TRBJ2-5
CDR3 protein: CASSSAFGLAGRETQYF
CDR3 DNA: TGTGCCAGCAGTTCCGCCTTCGGGCTAGCGGGCCGGGAGACCCAGTACTTC

clone size: -
D gene: -
V gene: TRBV18
J gene: TRBJ2-7
CDR3 protein: CASSPGGEQYF
CDR3 DNA: TGTGCCAGCTCACCCGGGGGCGAGCAGTACTTC

clone size: -
D gene: TRBD2
V gene: TRBV29-1
J gene: TRBJ2-5
CDR3 protein: CSVLAELTETQYF
CDR3 DNA: TGCAGCGTCCTAGCGGAGTTAACGGAGACCCAGTACTTC

clone size: -
D gene: -
V gene: TRBV21-1
J gene: TRBJ2-3
CDR3 protein: CASSKGGLAGGTDTQYF
CDR3 DNA: TGTGCCAGCAGCAAAGGAGGACTAGCGGGGGGCACAGATACGCAGTATTTT

clone size: -
D gene: -
V gene: TRBV5-1
J gene: TRBJ1-6
CDR3 protein: CASSPGWDSPLHF
CDR3 DNA: TGCGCCAGCAGCCCAGGGTGGGATTCACCCCTCCACTTT

clone size: -
D gene: -
V gene: TRBV11-3
J gene: TRBJ2-1
CDR3 protein: CASSRVNNEQFF
CDR3 DNA: TGTGCCAGCTCGCGAGTAAACAATGAGCAGTTCTTC

clone size: -
D gene: TRBD1
V gene: TRBV5-1
J gene: TRBJ1-1
CDR3 protein: CASSLGQGAAEAFF
CDR3 DNA: TGCGCCAGCAGCCTGGGACAGGGGGCGGCTGAAGCTTTCTTT

clone size: -
D gene: -
V gene: TRBV11-3
J gene: TRBJ2-2
CDR3 protein: CASSTSRGPGELFF
CDR3 DNA: TGTGCCAGCAGCACCTCTAGAGGCCCCGGGGAGCTGTTTTTT

clone size: -
D gene: TRBD1
V gene: TRBV5-1
J gene: TRBJ1-3
CDR3 protein: CASSTGQAIYF
CDR3 DNA: TGCGCCAGCAGCACAGGACAGGCCATATATTTT

clone size: -
D gene: -
V gene: TRBV5-1
J gene: TRBJ2-7
CDR3 protein: CASSLGAEPYEQYF
CDR3 DNA: TGCGCCAGCAGCTTGGGAGCCGAACCCTACGAGCAGTACTTC

clone size: -
D gene: -
V gene: TRBV28
J gene: TRBJ1-2
CDR3 protein: CASSSSNYGYTF
CDR3 DNA: TGTGCCAGCAGTTCTTCTAACTATGGCTACACCTTC

clone size: once
D gene: -
V gene: TRBV24-1
J gene: TRBJ1-5
CDR3 protein: CATSVHDRDNQPQHF
CDR3 DNA: TGTGCCACCAGTGTTCACGACAGAGACAATCAGCCCCAGCATTTT

clone size: -
D gene: -
V gene: TRBV12-3/TRBV12-4
J gene: TRBJ1-5
CDR3 protein: CASSLRENQPQHF
CDR3 DNA: TGTGCCAGCAGTTTAAGAGAAAATCAGCCCCAGCATTTT

clone size: -
D gene: -
V gene: TRBV9
J gene: TRBJ2-3
CDR3 protein: CASSLRTRPSTDTQYF
CDR3 DNA: TGTGCCAGCAGCCTCAGGACTCGACCTAGCACAGATACGCAGTATTTT

clone size: -
D gene: TRBD1
V gene: TRBV28
J gene: TRBJ2-1
CDR3 protein: CASSLTGTGASVEFF
CDR3 DNA: TGTGCCAGCAGTCTCACCGGGACAGGGGCTTCGGTCGAGTTCTTC

clone size: -
D gene: -
V gene: TRBV6-5
J gene: TRBJ1-3
CDR3 protein: CASSQGFSGNTIYF
CDR3 DNA: TGTGCCAGCAGTCAGGGTTTCTCTGGAAACACCATATATTTT

clone size: once
D gene: -
V gene: TRBV9
J gene: TRBJ2-1
CDR3 protein: CASSVVGAAYNEQFF
CDR3 DNA: TGTGCCAGCAGCGTAGTGGGAGCGGCCTACAATGAGCAGTTCTTC

clone size: -
D gene: -
V gene: TRBV12-3/TRBV12-4
J gene: TRBJ1-2
CDR3 protein: CASSQGYGYTF
CDR3 DNA: TGTGCCAGCAGCCAGGGGTATGGCTACACCTTC

clone size: few
D gene: -
V gene: TRBV7-9
J gene: TRBJ1-2
CDR3 protein: CASSLEYPKLGYTF
CDR3 DNA: TGTGCCAGCAGCTTGGAGTATCCCAAGCTTGGCTACACCTTC

clone size: once
D gene: -
V gene: TRBV11-2
J gene: TRBJ2-2
CDR3 protein: CASSVRGYTGELFF
CDR3 DNA: TGTGCCAGCAGCGTGCGAGGGTACACCGGGGAGCTGTTTTTT

clone size: -
D gene: -
V gene: TRBV4-1
J gene: TRBJ1-2
CDR3 protein: CASSQEGSGLMMGYTF
CDR3 DNA: TGCGCCAGCAGCCAAGAAGGATCAGGACTTATGATGGGCTACACCTTC

clone size: -
D gene: -
V gene: TRBV28
J gene: TRBJ1-2
CDR3 protein: CASSPQGQGSDGYTF
CDR3 DNA: TGTGCCAGCAGCCCCCAAGGTCAGGGCTCTGATGGCTACACCTTC

clone size: -
D gene: TRBD1
V gene: TRBV27
J gene: TRBJ1-4
CDR3 protein: CASSFQGTGRAMREKLFF
CDR3 DNA: TGTGCCAGCAGTTTTCAAGGGACAGGGCGAGCAATGAGGGAAAAACTGTTTTTT

clone size: -
D gene: TRBD1
V gene: TRBV24-1
J gene: TRBJ2-4
CDR3 protein: CATSDPRQGEAKNIQYF
CDR3 DNA: TGTGCCACCAGTGACCCCCGACAGGGCGAAGCCAAAAACATTCAGTACTTC

clone size: -
D gene: TRBD1
V gene: TRBV5-4
J gene: TRBJ2-7
CDR3 protein: CASSLPGQGAYEQYF
CDR3 DNA: TGTGCCAGCAGCTTGCCGGGACAGGGGGCCTACGAGCAGTACTTC

clone size: -
D gene: -
V gene: TRBV6-4
J gene: TRBJ1-1
CDR3 protein: CASTYTVDTEAFF
CDR3 DNA: TGTGCCAGCACTTATACGGTGGACACTGAAGCTTTCTTT

clone size: -
D gene: -
V gene: TRBV28
J gene: TRBJ2-7
CDR3 protein: CASSLPTDSSNSYEQYF
CDR3 DNA: TGTGCCAGCAGCCTTCCTACCGACAGTTCCAACTCCTACGAGCAGTACTTC

clone size: -
D gene: -
V gene: TRBV28
J gene: TRBJ1-3
CDR3 protein: CASSSGEPGRGTIYF
CDR3 DNA: TGTGCCAGCAGTTCTGGGGAGCCTGGTCGGGGCACCATATATTTT

clone size: once
D gene: -
V gene: TRBV2
J gene: TRBJ1-2
CDR3 protein: CASSFSLNYGYTF
CDR3 DNA: TGTGCCAGCAGCTTTAGTCTTAACTATGGCTACACCTTC

clone size: -
D gene: TRBD2
V gene: TRBV7-8
J gene: TRBJ2-3
CDR3 protein: CASSLRTSGSPDTQYF
CDR3 DNA: TGTGCCAGCAGCTTAAGGACTAGCGGGAGCCCAGATACGCAGTATTTT

clone size: -
D gene: -
V gene: TRBV27
J gene: TRBJ1-2
CDR3 protein: CASRQTRKSYGYTF
CDR3 DNA: TGTGCCAGCAGACAAACCCGCAAGTCCTATGGCTACACCTTC

clone size: -
D gene: -
V gene: TRBV11-2
J gene: TRBJ2-7
CDR3 protein: CASSESHYSYEQYF
CDR3 DNA: TGTGCCAGCAGCGAGTCCCATTACTCCTACGAGCAGTACTTC

clone size: -
D gene: -
V gene: TRBV7-9
J gene: TRBJ1-3
CDR3 protein: CASSWTDSRSSISGNTIYF
CDR3 DNA: TGTGCCAGCAGCTGGACGGACAGCCGGAGTTCAATCTCTGGAAACACCATATATTTT